These 9 T cell receptor beta chains were all obtained from the same sample, sequenced in a study of CD8 T cells in Susac syndrome. Random hexamers were used to reverse transcribe the RNA input (about 0.5 to 1 ug). TCRdb reprocessed the immunoSEQ multiplex PCR reads with MiXCR, giving one entry per CDR3 protein. The data hold about 53,000 distinct CDR3 sequences, with approximately 95% observed a single time. The sample consisted of CD8+ T cells from PBMCs. These receptors came from a human donor with Susac syndrome.

The chain has TRBV7-6 and TRBJ1-2; 12 bases agree with TRBD1. V shed 2 bases and J 5 bases; nucleotides not matched to a gene: 6. In germline, CDR1 is SGHVS, CDR2 FNYEAQ. This CDR3 is built from 16 residues. CDR3 loop: CASSLIPGQGAYGYTF. In DNA form, the CDR3 reads TGTGCCAGCAGCTTAATTCCGGGACAGGGGGCGTATGGCTACACCTTC.

The gene calls are TRBV7-6 and TRBJ2-5; tentative D call: TRBD2 (5 bases). The germline V and J ends were trimmed by 6 bases and 4 bases, with 15 bases remaining between them. CDR3 length: 14 amino acids. Germline V gene lookup returns CDR1 SGHVS and CDR2 FNYEAQ. The CDR3 is CASRPAAGGETQYF. The CDR3 DNA reads TGTGCCAGCAGACCGGCGGCCGGAGGAGAGACCCAGTACTTC.

This sequence joins TRBV12-3 or TRBV12-4 and TRBJ1-1; perhaps TRBD1 as D (5 bases). Trimming removed 3 bases from V and 0 bases from J, with 17 bases in between. This CDR3 region has 17 residues. The CDR3 DNA reads TGTGCCAGCAGTTTTGGCAGGGAATTATGGATGAACACTGAAGCTTTCTTT. It codes for CASSFGRELWMNTEAFF.

Here the CDR3 DNA reads TGCGCCAGCAGTGAGGACAATGGGGAGACCCAGTACTTC. Translating it yields CASSEDNGETQYF. The chain combines TRBV10-2 with TRBJ2-5; D unclear. Trimming cost V 2 bases and J 5 bases, with 9 bases left between them. CDR3 size: 13 residues. Per germline, CDR1 WSHSY and CDR2 SAAADI.

This clonotype has only a few counts. The CDR3, as DNA: TGCGCCAGCAGCCAAGGCGACAACGAGCAGTACTTC. Translating it yields CASSQGDNEQYF. The rearrangement links TRBV4-3 to TRBJ2-7; D remains ambiguous. V lost 1 base to trimming and J lost 5 bases, with 6 bases between them. Germline V lookup: CDR1 LGHNA, CDR2 YSLEER. This CDR3 is 12 amino acids long.

V is TRBV2 and J is TRBJ1-2; 7 bases line up with TRBD1. This CDR3 has 18 amino acids. CDR1 is SNHLY, CDR2 FYNNEI, per germline. V trimming: 0 bases; J trimming: 0 bases; junction bases outside the gene matches: 10. The CDR3 spells CASSEARDSEGPNYGYTF. Here the CDR3 DNA reads TGTGCCAGCAGTGAAGCGCGGGACAGCGAAGGTCCTAACTATGGCTACACCTTC.

J is TRBJ2-2 and V is TRBV11-2; no definite D call. The CDR3 contains 12 residues. CDR1 is SGHAT, CDR2 FQNNGV, per germline. V dropped 5 bases and J dropped 4 bases, with 5 bases sitting between them. The CDR3 DNA follows: TGTGCCAGCAGCCCGGCCACCGGGGAGCTGTTTTTT. The encoded protein is CASSPATGELFF. The whole variable domain, remainder taken from reference TRBV11-2 and TRBJ2-2, is EAGVAQSPRYKIIEKRQSVAFWCNPISGHATLYWYQQILGQGPKLLIQFQNNGVVDDSQLPKDRFSAERLKGVDSTLKIQPAKLEDSAVYLCASSPATGELFFGEGSRLTVL.

V usage is TRBV9 and J usage is TRBJ2-5; D tentatively fits TRBD1 or TRBD2 (5 bases each). The CDR3 covers 14 residues. Germline V gene lookup returns CDR1 SGDLS and CDR2 YYNGEE. V lost 3 bases, J lost 5 bases, and 14 bases lay in between. CDR3 in amino acids: CASSAGGTLETQYF. The CDR3, as DNA: TGTGCCAGCAGCGCTGGGGGTACCTTGGAGACCCAGTACTTC.

The J gene is TRBJ2-1, the V gene TRBV14; D ambiguous. CDR3 size: 13 residues. CDR1 is SGHDN and CDR2 is FVKESK in the germline V gene. V lost 3 bases and J lost 2, with 5 bases in between. The CDR3: CASSQDPYNEQFF. In DNA form, the CDR3 reads TGTGCCAGCAGCCAGGATCCCTACAATGAGCAGTTCTTC. Filled out from reference TRBV14 and TRBJ2-1, the complete variable domain reads EAGVTQFPSHSVIEKGQTVTLRCDPISGHDNLYWYRRVMGKEIKFLLHFVKESKQDESGMPNNRFLAERTGGTYSTLKVQPAELEDSGVYFCASSQDPYNEQFFGPGTRLTVL.